This TCR beta chain was sequenced during a study of long-term antiretroviral therapy in people with HIV. Assay version v3.0 of immunoSEQ was used, and it was run at survey level. Repertoires were generated with immunoSEQ multiplex PCR, while TCRdb's copy carries only in-frame clones and drops some. The data show 20,000 to 25,000 clones, 70% to 90% seen once. The germline gives CDR1 MDHEN, CDR2 SYDVKM. The CDR3 length is 15 residues. V lost 1 base and J lost 2, with 9 bases in between. Sequencing used unsorted PBMCs, obtained 0.6 years after starting antiretroviral therapy. This chain uses TRBV28 with TRBJ1-3; D is unresolved. The sequence came from a man aged 55 to 70 with HIV. For the CDR3, the DNA is TGTGCCAGCAGTTTATATACGGGCACTGGAAACACCATATATTTT. This translates into CASSLYTGTGNTIYF.